The rows below give T cell receptor beta chains drawn from one sample of a study of shared clonotypes between healthy human individuals. Only in-frame clones appear in the TCRdb table, and some are missing; sequencing was by immunoSEQ multiplex PCR. This table has about 1,500,000 clones, more than 95% appearing once. Source material: naive CD4+ T cells sorted from blood. Receptors originate from a man younger than 45 in good health. Each CDR3 is given with its conserved first and last residue. Each record gives: J gene, clone size, D gene, V gene, CDR3 protein, CDR3 DNA. A D gene is named only where the DNA matches it firmly. Clone size, where shown, is once, few, many, or a class for clones that have expanded.

J: TRBJ1-3; size: .; D: TRBD1; V: TRBV7-9; CDR3: CASSPGTAGNTIYF; DNA: TGTGCCAGCAGCCCCGGGACAGCCGGAAACACCATATATTTT
J: TRBJ2-7; size: .; D: .; V: TRBV18; CDR3: CASSTGQSSYEQYF; DNA: TGTGCCAGCTCCACGGGACAAAGCTCCTACGAGCAGTACTTC
J: TRBJ2-1; size: .; D: .; V: TRBV29-1; CDR3: CSVCLVQYNEQFF; DNA: TGCAGCGTTTGCCTAGTCCAATACAATGAGCAGTTCTTC
J: TRBJ2-3; size: once; D: TRBD2; V: TRBV30; CDR3: CAWSAVRTSKGRDTQYF; DNA: TGTGCCTGGAGTGCGGTCCGGACTAGCAAAGGTCGGGATACGCAGTATTTT
J: TRBJ2-1; size: once; D: .; V: TRBV7-6; CDR3: CASSLALAPQGGEQFF; DNA: TGTGCCAGCAGCTTAGCGTTGGCCCCCCAGGGGGGTGAGCAGTTCTTC
J: TRBJ1-4; size: .; D: .; V: TRBV29-1; CDR3: CSVVGSGKLFF; DNA: TGCAGCGTTGTAGGGTCGGGAAAACTGTTTTTT
J: TRBJ1-3; size: .; D: .; V: TRBV28; CDR3: CASSSQSDSSGNTIYF; DNA: TGTGCCAGCAGCTCCCAATCCGACAGCTCTGGAAACACCATATATTTT
J: TRBJ2-1; size: .; D: .; V: TRBV28; CDR3: CATLKGVLYNEQFF; DNA: TGTGCCACACTTAAGGGAGTTCTCTACAATGAGCAGTTCTTC
J: TRBJ2-7; size: .; D: TRBD1; V: TRBV7-2; CDR3: CASSGDRVRSYEQYF; DNA: TGTGCCAGCAGCGGCGACAGGGTAAGGTCCTACGAGCAGTACTTC
J: TRBJ1-2; size: .; D: .; V: TRBV11-2; CDR3: CASSLASRLPPTF; DNA: TGTGCCAGCAGCTTAGCATCACGCTTGCCCCCCACCTTC
J: TRBJ2-7; size: .; D: TRBD2; V: TRBV6-1; CDR3: CASSATSGSSYEQYF; DNA: TGTGCCAGCAGTGCTACTAGCGGGAGCTCCTACGAGCAGTACTTC
J: TRBJ2-1; size: .; D: TRBD2; V: TRBV7-3; CDR3: CASSFTSGGYNEQFF; DNA: TGTGCCAGCAGCTTCACTAGCGGGGGCTACAATGAGCAGTTCTTC
J: TRBJ2-3; size: .; D: .; V: TRBV7-2; CDR3: CASSLALVGTDTQYF; DNA: TGTGCCAGCAGCTTAGCCCTTGTCGGTACAGATACGCAGTATTTT
J: TRBJ2-3; size: .; D: .; V: TRBV5-4; CDR3: CASSRANTDTQYF; DNA: TGTGCCAGCAGCCGTGCCAACACAGATACGCAGTATTTT
J: TRBJ2-2; size: .; D: TRBD1; V: TRBV11-2; CDR3: CASSRIRGRIGELFF; DNA: TGTGCCAGCAGCCGAATCAGGGGGCGAATCGGGGAGCTGTTTTTT
J: TRBJ2-5; size: .; D: .; V: TRBV28; CDR3: CASSLMVQGIKETQYF; DNA: TGTGCCAGCAGTTTAATGGTACAGGGTATCAAGGAGACCCAGTACTTC
J: TRBJ2-1; size: .; D: .; V: TRBV28; CDR3: CASSGTRRVYNEQFF; DNA: TGTGCCAGCAGTGGAACTAGGAGGGTTTACAATGAGCAGTTCTTC
J: TRBJ1-1; size: .; D: .; V: TRBV5-1; CDR3: CASNGRGREEAFF; DNA: TGCGCCAGCAACGGAAGGGGACGCGAAGAAGCTTTCTTT
J: TRBJ1-2; size: .; D: TRBD1; V: TRBV28; CDR3: CASSLETGLRGYTF; DNA: TGTGCCAGCAGTCTGGAGACAGGGTTGCGTGGCTACACCTTC
J: TRBJ2-1; size: .; D: TRBD1; V: TRBV7-2; CDR3: CASSLAIGTGFNEQFF; DNA: TGTGCCAGCAGCTTAGCTATCGGGACAGGGTTCAATGAGCAGTTCTTC
J: TRBJ1-1; size: .; D: .; V: TRBV28; CDR3: CASSPGYTEAFF; DNA: TGTGCCAGCAGTCCAGGGTACACTGAAGCTTTCTTT
J: TRBJ2-3; size: .; D: TRBD2; V: TRBV27; CDR3: CASSFGLAGGQDTQYF; DNA: TGTGCCAGCAGTTTCGGACTAGCGGGAGGGCAAGATACGCAGTATTTT
J: TRBJ2-3; size: .; D: .; V: TRBV28; CDR3: CASSSWTSTDTQYF; DNA: TGTGCCAGCAGTTCGTGGACCAGCACAGATACGCAGTATTTT
J: TRBJ2-1; size: .; D: .; V: TRBV6-5; CDR3: CATGINNEQFF; DNA: TGTGCTACTGGCATAAACAATGAGCAGTTCTTC
J: TRBJ2-7; size: .; D: .; V: TRBV5-6; CDR3: CASSLTRGTYEQYF; DNA: TGTGCCAGCAGCTTGACGCGGGGCACCTACGAGCAATACTTC
J: TRBJ2-1; size: .; D: .; V: TRBV7-7; CDR3: CASSLTRTYNEQFF; DNA: TGTGCCAGCAGCTTAACGCGGACGTACAATGAGCAGTTCTTC
J: TRBJ1-2; size: .; D: .; V: TRBV30; CDR3: CASGPYGYTF; DNA: TGTGCCTCCGGGCCGTATGGCTACACCTTC
J: TRBJ2-7; size: few; D: .; V: TRBV6-1; CDR3: CASSDPFAGSSYEQYF; DNA: TGTGCCAGCAGTGATCCCTTTGCAGGTTCGTCCTACGAGCAGTACTTC
J: TRBJ2-7; size: .; D: TRBD2; V: TRBV28; CDR3: CASREGGTSRAYEQYF; DNA: TGTGCCAGCAGGGAGGGGGGGACTAGCCGAGCCTACGAGCAGTACTTC
J: TRBJ1-2; size: .; D: .; V: TRBV5-3; CDR3: CARSSRTGGYTF; DNA: TGTGCCAGAAGCTCGAGGACGGGTGGCTACACCTTC
J: TRBJ1-3; size: once; D: TRBD1; V: TRBV28; CDR3: CASSGDRRGNTIYF; DNA: TGTGCCAGCAGTGGGGACAGGAGGGGAAACACCATATATTTT
J: TRBJ1-4; size: .; D: TRBD1; V: TRBV4-1; CDR3: CASSPGTAVSANEKLFF; DNA: TGCGCCAGCAGCCCCGGGACAGCGGTCAGCGCTAATGAAAAACTGTTTTTT
J: TRBJ1-1; size: .; D: .; V: TRBV6-1; CDR3: CASTLSGLFEAFF; DNA: TGTGCCAGCACCCTAAGCGGGCTATTTGAAGCTTTCTTT
J: TRBJ2-7; size: .; D: .; V: TRBV5-4; CDR3: CASSPGGQGAGEQYF; DNA: TGTGCCAGCAGCCCGGGAGGTCAGGGGGCGGGGGAGCAGTACTTC
J: TRBJ2-2; size: .; D: .; V: TRBV27; CDR3: CASSLRDGIYANTGELFF; DNA: TGTGCCAGCAGTTTACGGGACGGAATCTACGCGAACACCGGGGAGCTGTTTTTT
J: TRBJ2-7; size: .; D: TRBD1; V: TRBV5-1; CDR3: CASSLAPQGAYEQYF; DNA: TGCGCCAGCAGCTTGGCCCCCCAGGGGGCCTACGAGCAGTACTTC
J: TRBJ2-3; size: .; D: TRBD1; V: TRBV5-4; CDR3: CASSLAKGARDTQYF; DNA: TGTGCCAGCAGCTTGGCCAAGGGGGCGCGGGATACGCAGTATTTT
J: TRBJ2-1; size: .; D: TRBD2; V: TRBV19; CDR3: CASNVAGGMSSYNEQFF; DNA: TGTGCCAGTAACGTAGCGGGAGGTATGAGCTCCTACAATGAGCAGTTCTTC
J: TRBJ2-5; size: once; D: TRBD2; V: TRBV19; CDR3: CASSPGLAGLQETQYF; DNA: TGTGCCAGTAGTCCTGGACTAGCGGGCTTACAAGAGACCCAGTACTTC
J: TRBJ2-4; size: .; D: TRBD2; V: TRBV4-3; CDR3: CASSQASGIKNIQYF; DNA: TGCGCCAGCAGCCAAGCTAGCGGGATAAAAAACATTCAGTACTTC
J: TRBJ1-1; size: .; D: .; V: TRBV11-2; CDR3: CASSLRGGAWSEAFF; DNA: TGTGCCAGCAGCTTAAGGGGGGGAGCTTGGTCTGAAGCTTTCTTT
J: TRBJ2-5; size: .; D: TRBD1; V: TRBV5-5; CDR3: CASSLPGGQETQYF; DNA: TGTGCCAGCAGCTTGCCAGGGGGACAAGAGACCCAGTACTTC
J: TRBJ2-5; size: .; D: .; V: TRBV11-3; CDR3: CASSLGGDSETQYF; DNA: TGTGCCAGCAGCTTAGGAGGGGATTCTGAGACCCAGTACTTC
J: TRBJ1-5; size: .; D: .; V: TRBV2; CDR3: CASTLEGGQPQHF; DNA: TGTGCCAGCACTCTGGAGGGTGGTCAGCCCCAGCATTTT
J: TRBJ1-1; size: .; D: .; V: TRBV2; CDR3: CASSESRAVNTEAFF; DNA: TGTGCCAGCAGTGAATCCAGGGCCGTGAACACTGAAGCTTTCTTT
J: TRBJ1-5; size: .; D: .; V: TRBV2; CDR3: CASSARDGTRPQHF; DNA: TGTGCCAGCAGCGCCAGGGACGGGACGCGGCCCCAGCATTTT
J: TRBJ1-1; size: .; D: .; V: TRBV7-9; CDR3: CASSSKRGSTEAFF; DNA: TGTGCCAGCAGCTCTAAGAGGGGGAGCACTGAAGCTTTCTTT
J: TRBJ2-5; size: .; D: .; V: TRBV2; CDR3: CASSDREETQYF; DNA: TGTGCCAGCAGTGACAGGGAGGAGACCCAGTACTTC
J: TRBJ2-6; size: .; D: .; V: TRBV4-2; CDR3: CASSQTTEDSGANVLTF; DNA: TGTGCCAGCAGCCAAACGACAGAAGACTCTGGGGCCAACGTCCTGACTTTC
J: TRBJ2-5; size: .; D: .; V: TRBV6-1; CDR3: CASRIGGETQYF; DNA: TGTGCCAGCAGGATCGGAGGGGAGACCCAGTACTTC
J: TRBJ2-7; size: once; D: .; V: TRBV6-6; CDR3: CASSSQGHSSYEQYF; DNA: TGTGCCAGCAGTTCCCAGGGGCACAGCTCCTACGAGCAGTACTTC
J: TRBJ1-3; size: .; D: .; V: TRBV5-1; CDR3: CASSLGSSGNTIYF; DNA: TGCGCCAGCAGCTTGGGGAGCTCTGGAAACACCATATATTTT
J: TRBJ2-1; size: .; D: TRBD2; V: TRBV5-1; CDR3: CASSLGILAETYNEQFF; DNA: TGCGCCAGCAGCTTGGGGATTCTAGCGGAGACCTACAATGAGCAGTTCTTC
J: TRBJ2-1; size: .; D: .; V: TRBV21-1; CDR3: CASSKRTSGSYNEQFF; DNA: TGTGCCAGCAGCAAAAGGACTAGCGGTTCCTACAATGAGCAGTTCTTC